The T cell receptor (beta chain) under discussion was sequenced for a study of blood T cell repertoires in COVID-19. Study information: COVID-19 samples from acute and convalescent phases originated in the United States, Italy and Spain. PBMCs, B-cell-depleted T cells, or T cells provided the cDNA or gDNA that made up the material.

Per the original methods: For nucleated cells, counts were estimated from reference gene primer amplification. The method was immunoSEQ multiplex PCR; TCRdb's version includes in-frame clones alone and lacks a portion of them. The V and J calls and clone size were taken over from that table, and D and trimming were inferred from the DNA. The repertoire consists of about 190,000 clones, with approximately 79% occurring once and the leading ten covering roughly 12%. Germline values: CDR1 MGHDK, CDR2 SYGVNS. The V and J ends lost 2 bases and 0 bases respectively, with 10 bases between them. The CDR3 is made up of 15 amino acids.

This TCR derives from a woman aged 50 to 60 with acute or convalescent COVID-19. The chain combines TRBV25-1 with TRBJ1-2; possible D gene TRBD1, 5 bases. Specimen: peripheral blood. CDR3 bases: TGTGCCAGCAGTGAACAGACAGTCGCTAACTATGGCTACACCTTC. This encodes CASSEQTVANYGYTF.